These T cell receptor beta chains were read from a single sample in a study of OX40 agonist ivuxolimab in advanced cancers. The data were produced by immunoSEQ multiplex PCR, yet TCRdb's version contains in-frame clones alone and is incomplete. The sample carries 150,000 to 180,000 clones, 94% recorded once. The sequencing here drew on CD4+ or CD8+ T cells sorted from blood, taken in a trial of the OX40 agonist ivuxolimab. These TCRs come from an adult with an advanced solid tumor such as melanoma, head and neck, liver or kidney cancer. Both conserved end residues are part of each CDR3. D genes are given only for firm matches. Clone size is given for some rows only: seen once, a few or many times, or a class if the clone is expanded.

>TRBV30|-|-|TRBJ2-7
CAWSGWVHEQYF
TGTGCCTGGAGCGGGTGGGTTCACGAGCAGTACTTC
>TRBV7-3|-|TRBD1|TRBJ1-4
CASSSTGGAGEKLFF
TGTGCCAGCAGCTCCACAGGGGGCGCGGGGGAAAAACTGTTTTTT
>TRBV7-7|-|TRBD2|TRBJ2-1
CASSSRGGSGVTEQFF
TGTGCTAGCAGCTCCCGGGGGGGGTCAGGGGTTACTGAGCAGTTCTTC
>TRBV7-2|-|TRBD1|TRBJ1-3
CASSFRTGANSGNTIYF
TGTGCCAGCAGCTTTCGGACAGGGGCCAACTCTGGAAACACCATATATTTT
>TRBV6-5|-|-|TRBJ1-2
CASSYSRTGGYTF
TGTGCCAGCAGTTACTCTCGGACTGGGGGCTACACCTTC
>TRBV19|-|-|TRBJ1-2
CASSILPRTNYGYTF
TGTGCCAGTAGTATACTCCCCCGGACTAACTATGGCTACACCTTC
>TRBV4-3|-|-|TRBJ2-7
CASSQEAGRGTYEQYF
TGCGCCAGCAGCCAAGAGGCAGGGAGGGGGACCTACGAGCAGTACTTC
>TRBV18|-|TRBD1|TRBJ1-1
CASSPRQGDEAFF
TGTGCCAGCTCACCACGGCAGGGGGATGAAGCTTTCTTT
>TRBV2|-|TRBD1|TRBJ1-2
CASSSHRGPFYGYTF
TGTGCCAGCAGTTCACACAGGGGTCCATTTTATGGCTACACCTTC
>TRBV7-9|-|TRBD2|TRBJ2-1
CASSLAGERGLYNEQFF
TGTGCCAGCAGCTTAGCGGGCGAGCGGGGTCTCTACAATGAGCAGTTCTTC
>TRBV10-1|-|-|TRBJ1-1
CASSDRVGTEAFF
TGCGCCAGCAGTGACAGGGTTGGCACTGAAGCTTTCTTT
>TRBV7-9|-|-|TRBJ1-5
CANTGGGGSQPQHF
TGTGCCAACACCGGTGGGGGGGGAAGTCAACCCCAGCATTTT
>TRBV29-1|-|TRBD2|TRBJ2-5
CGLAGGGEETQYF
TGCGGACTAGCGGGAGGGGGGGAAGAGACCCAGTACTTC
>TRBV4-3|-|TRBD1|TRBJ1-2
CASSQYSPGTGAHYGYTF
TGCGCCAGCAGCCAATACTCTCCCGGGACAGGGGCCCACTATGGCTACACCTTC
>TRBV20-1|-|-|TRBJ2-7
CSAIDTYEQYF
TGCAGTGCTATCGATACCTACGAGCAGTACTTC
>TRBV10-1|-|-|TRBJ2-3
CASSESQGSTDTQYF
TGCGCCAGCAGTGAGTCACAGGGAAGCACAGATACGCAGTATTTT
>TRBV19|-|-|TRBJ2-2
CASSIGDLAGELFF
TGTGCCAGTAGTATAGGGGACCTCGCCGGGGAGCTGTTTTTT
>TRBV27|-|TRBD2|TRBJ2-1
CASSTGTSGYNEQFF
TGTGCCAGCAGTACCGGGACTAGCGGCTACAATGAGCAGTTCTTC
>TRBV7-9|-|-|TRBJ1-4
CASSLARANEKLFF
TGTGCCAGCAGCTTAGCCAGAGCTAATGAAAAACTGTTTTTT
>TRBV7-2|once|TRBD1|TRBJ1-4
CASSLMRQGASNEKLFF
TGTGCCAGCAGCTTAATGAGACAGGGGGCATCTAATGAAAAACTGTTTTTT
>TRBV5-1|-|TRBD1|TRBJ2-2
CASSSGTGVGELFF
TGCGCCAGCAGCTCCGGGACAGGAGTCGGGGAGCTGTTTTTT
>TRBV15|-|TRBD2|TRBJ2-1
CATGTIAGTSSYNEQFF
TGTGCCACCGGCACCATAGCGGGGACAAGCTCCTACAATGAGCAGTTCTTC
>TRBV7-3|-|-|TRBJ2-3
CASSLSRNTDTQYF
TGTGCCAGCAGCTTAAGCAGAAACACAGATACGCAGTATTTT
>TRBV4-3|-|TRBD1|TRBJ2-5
CASSQQGAQYF
TGCGCCAGCAGCCAACAGGGGGCCCAGTACTTC